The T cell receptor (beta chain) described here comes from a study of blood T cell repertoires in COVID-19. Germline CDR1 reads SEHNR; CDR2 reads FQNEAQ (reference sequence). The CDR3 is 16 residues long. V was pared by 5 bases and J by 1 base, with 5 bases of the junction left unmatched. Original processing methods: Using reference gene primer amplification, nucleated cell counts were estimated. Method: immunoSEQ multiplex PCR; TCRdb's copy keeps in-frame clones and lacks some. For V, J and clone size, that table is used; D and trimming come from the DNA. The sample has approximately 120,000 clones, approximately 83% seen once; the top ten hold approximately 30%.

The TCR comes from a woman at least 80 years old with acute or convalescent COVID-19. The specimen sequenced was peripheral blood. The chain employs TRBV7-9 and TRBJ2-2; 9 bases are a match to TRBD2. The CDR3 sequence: CASSPGLALNTGELFF. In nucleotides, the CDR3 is TGTGCCAGCAGCCCAGGACTAGCGCTGAACACCGGGGAGCTGTTTTTT.